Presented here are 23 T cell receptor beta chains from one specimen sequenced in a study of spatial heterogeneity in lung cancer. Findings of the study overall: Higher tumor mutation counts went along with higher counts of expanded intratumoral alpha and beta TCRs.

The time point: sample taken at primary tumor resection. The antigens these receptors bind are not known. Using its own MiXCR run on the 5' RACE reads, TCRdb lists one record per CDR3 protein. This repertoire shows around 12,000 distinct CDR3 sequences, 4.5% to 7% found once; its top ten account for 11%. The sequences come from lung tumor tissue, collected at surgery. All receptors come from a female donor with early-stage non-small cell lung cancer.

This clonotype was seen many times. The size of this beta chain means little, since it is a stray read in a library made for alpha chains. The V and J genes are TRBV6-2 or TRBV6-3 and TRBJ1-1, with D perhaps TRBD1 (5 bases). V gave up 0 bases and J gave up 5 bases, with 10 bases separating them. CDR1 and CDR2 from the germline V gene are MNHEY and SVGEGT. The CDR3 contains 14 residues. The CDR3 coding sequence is TGTGCCAGCAGTTACTCGAGACAGCGAACTGAAGCTTTCTTT. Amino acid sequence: CASSYSRQRTEAFF.

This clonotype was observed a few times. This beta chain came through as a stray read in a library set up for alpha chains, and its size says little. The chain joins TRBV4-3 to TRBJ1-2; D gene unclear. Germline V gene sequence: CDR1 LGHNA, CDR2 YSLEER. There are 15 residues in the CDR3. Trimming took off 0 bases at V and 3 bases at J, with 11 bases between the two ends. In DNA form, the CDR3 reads TGCGCCAGCAGCCAAGATGGGATTTCTCACTATGGCTACACCTTC. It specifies CASSQDGISHYGYTF.

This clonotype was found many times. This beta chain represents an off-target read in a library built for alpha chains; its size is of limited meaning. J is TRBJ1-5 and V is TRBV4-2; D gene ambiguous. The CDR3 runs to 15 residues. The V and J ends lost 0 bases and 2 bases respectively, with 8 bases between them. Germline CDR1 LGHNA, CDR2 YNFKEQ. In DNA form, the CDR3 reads TGTGCCAGCAGCCAAGAGAGGCAGGGCAATCAGCCCCAGCATTTT. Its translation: CASSQERQGNQPQHF.

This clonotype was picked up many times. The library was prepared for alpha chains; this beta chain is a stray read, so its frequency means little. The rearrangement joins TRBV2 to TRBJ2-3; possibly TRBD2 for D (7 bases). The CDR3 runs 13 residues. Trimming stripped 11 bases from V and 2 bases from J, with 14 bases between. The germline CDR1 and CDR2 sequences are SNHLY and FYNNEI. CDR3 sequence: CAGWGGHTDTQYF. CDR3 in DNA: TGTGCCGGATGGGGGGGGCACACAGATACGCAGTATTTT.

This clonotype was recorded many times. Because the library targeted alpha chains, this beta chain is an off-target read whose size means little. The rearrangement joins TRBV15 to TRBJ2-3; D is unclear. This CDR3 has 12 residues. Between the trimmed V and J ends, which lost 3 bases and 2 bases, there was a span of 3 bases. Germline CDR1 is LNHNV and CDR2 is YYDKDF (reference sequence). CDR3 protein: CATSSNTDTQYF. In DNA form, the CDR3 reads TGTGCCACCAGCAGTAACACAGATACGCAGTATTTT.

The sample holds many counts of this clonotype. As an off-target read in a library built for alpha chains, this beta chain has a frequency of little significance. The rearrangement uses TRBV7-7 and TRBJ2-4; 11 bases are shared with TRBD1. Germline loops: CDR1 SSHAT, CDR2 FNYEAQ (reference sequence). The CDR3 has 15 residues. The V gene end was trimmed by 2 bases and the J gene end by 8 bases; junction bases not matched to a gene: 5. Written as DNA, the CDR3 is TGTGCCAGCAGCTTATTGGGACAGGGGGTAGACATTCAGTACTTC. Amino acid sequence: CASSLLGQGVDIQYF.

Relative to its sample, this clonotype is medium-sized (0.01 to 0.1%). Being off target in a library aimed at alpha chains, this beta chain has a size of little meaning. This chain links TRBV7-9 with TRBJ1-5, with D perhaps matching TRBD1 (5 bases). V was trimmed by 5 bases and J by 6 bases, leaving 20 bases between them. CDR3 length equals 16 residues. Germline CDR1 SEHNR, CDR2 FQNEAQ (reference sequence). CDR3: CASSTEQAGSIQPQHF. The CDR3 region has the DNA TGTGCCAGCAGCACCGAACAGGCAGGGTCTATTCAGCCCCAGCATTTT.

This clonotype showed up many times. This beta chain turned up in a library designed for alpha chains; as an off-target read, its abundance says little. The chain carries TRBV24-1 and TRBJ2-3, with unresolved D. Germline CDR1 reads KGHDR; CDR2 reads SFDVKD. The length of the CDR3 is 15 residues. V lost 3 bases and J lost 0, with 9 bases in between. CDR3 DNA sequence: TGTGCCACCAGTGATCACAGATTTAGCACAGATACGCAGTATTTT. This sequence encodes CATSDHRFSTDTQYF.

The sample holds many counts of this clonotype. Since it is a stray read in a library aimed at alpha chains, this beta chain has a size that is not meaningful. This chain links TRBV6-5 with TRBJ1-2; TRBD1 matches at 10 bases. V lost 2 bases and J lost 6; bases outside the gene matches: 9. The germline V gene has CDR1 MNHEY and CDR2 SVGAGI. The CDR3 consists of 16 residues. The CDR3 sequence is CASSYQPPGQGNGYTF. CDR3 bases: TGTGCCAGCAGTTACCAGCCACCGGGACAGGGGAATGGCTACACCTTC.

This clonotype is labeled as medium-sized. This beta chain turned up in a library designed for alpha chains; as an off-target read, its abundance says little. CDR3 residues: CSGLGQGSDGYTF. The CDR3 nucleotides are TGCAGCGGTTTGGGACAGGGGAGCGATGGCTACACCTTC. The genes are TRBV29-1 and TRBJ1-2; 10 bases fit TRBD1. CDR1 is SQVTM, CDR2 ANQGSEA, per germline. This CDR3 has 13 residues. Trimming took 7 bases from V and 6 from J; bases not matched to a gene: 8.

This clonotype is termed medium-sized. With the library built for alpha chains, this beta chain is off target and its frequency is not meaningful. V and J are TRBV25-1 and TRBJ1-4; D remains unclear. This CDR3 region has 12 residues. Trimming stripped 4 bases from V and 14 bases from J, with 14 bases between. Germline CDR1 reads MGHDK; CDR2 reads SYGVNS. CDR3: CASSGAGGRLFF. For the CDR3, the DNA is TGTGCCAGCAGTGGGGCTGGCGGTCGGCTGTTTTTT.

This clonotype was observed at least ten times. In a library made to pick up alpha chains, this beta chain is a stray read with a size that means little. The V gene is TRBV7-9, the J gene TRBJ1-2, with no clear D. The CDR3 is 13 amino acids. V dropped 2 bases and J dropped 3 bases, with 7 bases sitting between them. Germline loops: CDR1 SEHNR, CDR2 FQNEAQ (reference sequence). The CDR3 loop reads CASSLNTYYGYTF. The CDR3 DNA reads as TGTGCCAGCAGCTTAAACACCTACTATGGCTACACCTTC.

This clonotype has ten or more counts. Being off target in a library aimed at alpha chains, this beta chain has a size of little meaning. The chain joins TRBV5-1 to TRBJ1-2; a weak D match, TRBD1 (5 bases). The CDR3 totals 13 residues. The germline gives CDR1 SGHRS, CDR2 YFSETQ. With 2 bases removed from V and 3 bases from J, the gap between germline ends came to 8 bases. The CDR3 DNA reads TGCGCCAGCAGCTTCACAGGACACTATGGCTACACCTTC. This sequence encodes CASSFTGHYGYTF.

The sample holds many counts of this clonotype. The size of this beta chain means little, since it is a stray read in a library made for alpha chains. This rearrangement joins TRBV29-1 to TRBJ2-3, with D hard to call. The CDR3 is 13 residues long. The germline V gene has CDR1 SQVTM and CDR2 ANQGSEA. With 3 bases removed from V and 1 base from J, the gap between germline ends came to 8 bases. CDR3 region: CSVDHPRTDTQYF. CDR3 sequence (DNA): TGCAGCGTTGACCACCCACGCACAGATACGCAGTATTTT.

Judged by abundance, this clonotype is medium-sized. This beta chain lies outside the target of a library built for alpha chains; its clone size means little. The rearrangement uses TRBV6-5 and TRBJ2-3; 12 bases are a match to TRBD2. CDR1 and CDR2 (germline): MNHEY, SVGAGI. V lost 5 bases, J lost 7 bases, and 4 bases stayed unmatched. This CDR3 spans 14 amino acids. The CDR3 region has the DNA TGTGCCAGCAGTGGACTAGCGGGGCTGAATACGCAGTATTTT. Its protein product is CASSGLAGLNTQYF.

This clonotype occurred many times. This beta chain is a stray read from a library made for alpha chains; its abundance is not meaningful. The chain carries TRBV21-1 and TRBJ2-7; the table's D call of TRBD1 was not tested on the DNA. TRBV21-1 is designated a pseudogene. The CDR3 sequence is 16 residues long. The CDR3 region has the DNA TGTGCCAGCAGCAAAGTGGTAAGGGGATGCAGGGACGAGCAGTACTTC. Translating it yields CASSKVVRGCRDEQYF.

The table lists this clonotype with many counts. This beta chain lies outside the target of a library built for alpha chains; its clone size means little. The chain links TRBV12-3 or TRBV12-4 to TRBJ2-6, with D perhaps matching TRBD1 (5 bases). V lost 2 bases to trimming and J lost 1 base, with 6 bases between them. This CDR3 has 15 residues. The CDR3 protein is CASSLRGSGANVLTF. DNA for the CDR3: TGTGCCAGCAGTTTAAGGGGTTCTGGGGCCAACGTCCTGACTTTC.

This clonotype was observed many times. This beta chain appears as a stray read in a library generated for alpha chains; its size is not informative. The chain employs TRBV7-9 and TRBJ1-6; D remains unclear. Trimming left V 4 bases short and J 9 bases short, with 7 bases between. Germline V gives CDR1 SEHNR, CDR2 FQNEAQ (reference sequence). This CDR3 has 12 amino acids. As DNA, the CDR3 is TGTGCCAGCAGCTCCCCATTTTCACCCCTCCACTTT. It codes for CASSSPFSPLHF.

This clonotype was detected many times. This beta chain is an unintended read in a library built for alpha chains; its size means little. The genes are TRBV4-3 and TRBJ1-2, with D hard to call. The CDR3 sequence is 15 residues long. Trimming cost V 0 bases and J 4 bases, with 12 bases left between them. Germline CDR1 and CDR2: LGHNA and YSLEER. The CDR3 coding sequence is TGCGCCAGCAGCCAAGAGTCCGTAAGGGTCTATGGCTACACCTTC. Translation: CASSQESVRVYGYTF.

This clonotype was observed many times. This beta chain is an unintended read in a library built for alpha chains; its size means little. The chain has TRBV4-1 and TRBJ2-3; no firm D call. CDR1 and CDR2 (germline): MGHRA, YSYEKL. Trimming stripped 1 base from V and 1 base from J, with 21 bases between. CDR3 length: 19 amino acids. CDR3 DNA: TGCGCCAGCAGCCAAGGTCGGAACTTTCAACGCCGGGGCACAGATACGCAGTATTTT. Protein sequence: CASSQGRNFQRRGTDTQYF.

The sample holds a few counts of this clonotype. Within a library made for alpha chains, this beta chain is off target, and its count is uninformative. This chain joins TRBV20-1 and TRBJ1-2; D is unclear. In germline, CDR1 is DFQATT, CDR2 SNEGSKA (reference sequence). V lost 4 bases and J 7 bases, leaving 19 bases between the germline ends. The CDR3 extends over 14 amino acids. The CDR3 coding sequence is TGCAGTGCTACCCCAAGGACGGCGGGTTCTGGCTACACCTTC. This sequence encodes CSATPRTAGSGYTF.

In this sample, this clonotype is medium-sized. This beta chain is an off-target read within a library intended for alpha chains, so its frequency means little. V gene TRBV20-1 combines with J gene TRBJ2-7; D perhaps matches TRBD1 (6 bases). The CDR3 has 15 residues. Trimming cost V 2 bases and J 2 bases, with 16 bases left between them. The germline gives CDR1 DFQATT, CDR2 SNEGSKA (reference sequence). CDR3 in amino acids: CSARNRDTGTYEQYF. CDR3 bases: TGCAGTGCTAGAAACCGGGACACGGGCACCTACGAGCAGTACTTC.

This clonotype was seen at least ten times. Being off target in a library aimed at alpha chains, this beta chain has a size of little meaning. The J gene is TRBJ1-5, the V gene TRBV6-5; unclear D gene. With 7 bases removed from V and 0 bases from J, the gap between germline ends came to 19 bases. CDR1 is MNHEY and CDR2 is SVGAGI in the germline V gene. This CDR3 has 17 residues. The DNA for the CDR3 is TGTGCCAGCAACCCTTGGCCGCGCGATGGTAGCAATCAGCCCCAGCATTTT. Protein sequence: CASNPWPRDGSNQPQHF.